The 18 T cell receptor beta chains below were found in one sample sequenced in a study of siplizumab effects on memory and regulatory T cells. Method: immunoSEQ multiplex PCR; TCRdb's copy keeps in-frame clones and lacks some. The sample has some 80,000 clones; 95% are singletons. Material for sequencing was CD8+ T cells sorted from blood. Source of these receptors: a human donor in good health.

The rearrangement joins TRBV5-6 to TRBJ2-1; TRBD2 aligns across 8 bases. Germline values: CDR1 SGHDT, CDR2 YYEEEE. There are 17 residues in the CDR3. With 4 bases clipped from V and 0 bases from J, the junction kept 9 bases outside the gene matches. Here the CDR3 reads CASSRGLAGYSYNEQFF. DNA for the CDR3: TGTGCCAGCAGCCGGGGTCTAGCGGGTTACTCCTACAATGAGCAGTTCTTC. The variable domain in full, completed from reference TRBV5-6 and TRBJ2-1, reads DAGVTQSPTHLIKTRGQQVTLRCSPKSGHDTVSWYQQALGQGPQFIFQYYEEEERQRGNFPDRFSGHQFPNYSSELNVNALLLGDSALYLCASSRGLAGYSYNEQFFGPGTRLTVL.

This chain links TRBV25-1 with TRBJ2-3; D remains unclear. Trimming left V 7 bases short and J 0 bases short, with 17 bases between. Germline-derived CDR1 and CDR2 are MGHDK and SYGVNS. The CDR3 has 16 amino acids. The CDR3 coding sequence is TGTGCCAGCATGGAATCAGAGACTCCTAGCACAGATACGCAGTATTTT. This gives the protein CASMESETPSTDTQYF. Full variable domain (missing parts from reference TRBV25-1 and TRBJ2-3): EADIYQTPRYLVIGTGKKITLECSQTMGHDKMYWYQQDPGMELHLIHYSYGVNSTEKGDLSSESTVSRIRTEHFPLTLESARPSHTSQYLCASMESETPSTDTQYFGPGTRLTVL.

As to this clone: Mismatch with germline at one junction end may stem from a read error. J is TRBJ2-1 and V is TRBV7-2; weak D call: TRBD1 (6 bases). This CDR3 has 15 residues. The V gene's germline CDR1 is SGHTA and CDR2 FQGNSA. CDR3 DNA sequence: TGTGCCAGCAGTTTAGCAGGGGCCGACTACAATGAGCAGTTCTTC. It specifies CASSLAGADYNEQFF. The complete variable domain, with remaining parts taken from reference TRBV7-2 and TRBJ2-1, reads GAGVSQSPSNKVTEKGKDVELRCDPISGHTALYWYRQSLGQGLEFLIYFQGNSAPDKSGLPSDRFSAERTGGSVSTLTIQRTQQEDSAVYLCASSLAGADYNEQFFGPGTRLTVL.

The chain links TRBV29-1 to TRBJ2-1; possibly TRBD1 for D (6 bases). The germline V gene has CDR1 SQVTM and CDR2 ANQGSEA. The CDR3 totals 16 residues. V was shortened by 4 bases and J by 2 bases, with 18 bases between the two germline ends. In DNA form, the CDR3 reads TGCAGCGTTGTGGGGGCTTGGGGATTGACCTACAATGAGCAGTTCTTC. This sequence encodes CSVVGAWGLTYNEQFF.

The chain recombines TRBV27 with TRBJ2-2; TRBD1 matches at 9 bases. Unmatched junction bases numbered 10, after V lost 4 bases and J lost 1 base. Germline loops: CDR1 MNHEY, CDR2 SMNVEV (reference sequence). There are 18 residues in the CDR3. CDR3 sequence reads: CASSSPWDRVGNTGELFF. The DNA for the CDR3 is TGTGCCAGCAGTTCACCATGGGACAGGGTCGGGAACACCGGGGAGCTGTTTTTT.

This sequence joins TRBV9 and TRBJ2-3; no definite D call. V was shortened by 2 bases and J by 1 base, with 5 bases between the two germline ends. The CDR3 runs to 13 residues. From germline, CDR1 is SGDLS and CDR2 YYNGEE. The CDR3 region is CASSVLGTDTQYF. CDR3 sequence (DNA): TGTGCCAGCAGCGTTTTGGGCACAGATACGCAGTATTTT.

CDR3 sequence: CASSYQRGRLNGYTF. The CDR3, as DNA: TGTGCCAGCAGCTATCAACGGGGGCGACTAAATGGCTACACCTTC. V gene TRBV5-4 combines with J gene TRBJ1-2; the D gene is possibly TRBD1 (6 bases). This CDR3 contains 15 residues. Germline lookup yields CDR1 SGHNT and CDR2 YYREEE (reference sequence). Trimming cost V 3 bases and J 6 bases, with 18 bases left between them.

This chain connects TRBV19 to TRBJ2-1; 9 positions match TRBD2. After removal of 3 bases from V and 6 bases from J, the junction contained 12 bases not matched to a gene. The germline V gene has CDR1 LNHDA and CDR2 SQIVND (reference sequence). This CDR3 is 17 amino acids long. The CDR3 reads CASSIPFSLAGFNEQFF. The DNA of the CDR3 is TGTGCCAGTAGTATCCCTTTTAGTCTAGCGGGATTCAATGAGCAGTTCTTC.

The V and J genes are TRBV27 and TRBJ2-2; a weak D match, TRBD1 (5 bases). V lost 3 bases, J lost 5 bases, and 10 bases lay in between. Germline V gene lookup returns CDR1 MNHEY and CDR2 SMNVEV (reference sequence). This CDR3 has 14 amino acids. CDR3 nucleotide sequence: TGTGCCAGCAGTTTCCAGGGTAGGACCGGGGAGCTGTTTTTT. This gives the protein CASSFQGRTGELFF.

The rearrangement joins TRBV7-8 to TRBJ2-4; the match to TRBD1 covers 9 bases. This CDR3 contains 16 residues. V lost 2 bases and J lost 3; bases outside the gene matches: 5. Germline values: CDR1 SGHVS, CDR2 FQNEAQ. Here the CDR3 DNA reads TGTGCCAGCAGCTTAACAGGGGGCGACGACAAAAACATTCAGTACTTC. This translates into CASSLTGGDDKNIQYF.

The chain has TRBV19 and TRBJ2-5; 7 bases line up with TRBD1. Trimming removed 6 bases from V and 10 bases from J; junction bases left unmatched: 8. This CDR3 is 12 amino acids long. Germline-derived CDR1 and CDR2 are LNHDA and SQIVND (reference sequence). The CDR3 is CASRQGQGDQYF. CDR3 DNA: TGTGCCAGTAGGCAGGGCCAGGGGGACCAGTACTTC.

CDR3 sequence reads: CASSVELAGSSYNEQFF. The CDR3 region has the DNA TGTGCCAGCAGCGTAGAACTAGCGGGAAGCTCCTACAATGAGCAGTTCTTC. The rearrangement links TRBV9 to TRBJ2-1, with 10 bases lining up with TRBD2. The CDR3 sequence is 17 residues long. Germline V gives CDR1 SGDLS, CDR2 YYNGEE. V was pared by 0 bases and J by 0 bases, with 3 bases of the junction left unmatched. The full variable domain, rest sourced from reference TRBV9 and TRBJ2-1, is DSGVTQTPKHLITATGQRVTLRCSPRSGDLSVYWYQQSLDQGLQFLIQYYNGEERAKGNILERFSAQQFPDLHSELNLSSLELGDSALYFCASSVELAGSSYNEQFFGPGTRLTVL.

This clone has just one count. The V gene is TRBV27, the J gene TRBJ2-1; unclear D gene. Germline CDR1 MNHEY, CDR2 SMNVEV (reference sequence). V was trimmed by 2 bases and J by 7 bases, leaving 9 bases between them. There are 13 residues in the CDR3. CDR3 DNA sequence: TGTGCCAGCAGTTTAAGGGTCGGGAATGAGCAGTTCTTC. Residues: CASSLRVGNEQFF.

J is TRBJ2-5 and V is TRBV6-5; 7 bases map to TRBD2. Germline assignment: CDR1 MNHEY and CDR2 SVGAGI. Germline trimming cut 9 bases from V and 5 bases from J; bases unmatched to any gene: 12. The CDR3 sequence is 14 residues long. CDR3 protein: CASTSATLSETQYF. DNA for the CDR3: TGTGCCAGTACTAGCGCCACACTCTCGGAGACCCAGTACTTC.

The chain couples TRBV11-1 to TRBJ2-3, with a tentative D call TRBD2 (6 bases). This CDR3 is built from 16 residues. Per the germline V gene, CDR1 is SGHAT and CDR2 is FQDESV (reference sequence). V lost 5 bases to trimming and J lost 0 bases, with 15 bases between them. The CDR3 nucleotides are TGTGCCAGCAGCCCGACTAGAGTTCTAAGCACAGATACGCAGTATTTT. Protein product: CASSPTRVLSTDTQYF.

This chain connects TRBV7-2 to TRBJ2-2; D not resolved. V dropped 5 bases and J dropped 2 bases, with 6 bases sitting between them. Germline V gene lookup returns CDR1 SGHTA and CDR2 FQGNSA. There are 13 residues in the CDR3. CDR3 coding DNA: TGTGCCAGCAGCCTTAAAAACACCGGGGAGCTGTTTTTT. This codes for CASSLKNTGELFF. The whole variable domain, filled in from reference TRBV7-2 and TRBJ2-2, reads GAGVSQSPSNKVTEKGKDVELRCDPISGHTALYWYRQSLGQGLEFLIYFQGNSAPDKSGLPSDRFSAERTGGSVSTLTIQRTQQEDSAVYLCASSLKNTGELFFGEGSRLTVL.

The V gene is TRBV27, the J gene TRBJ2-6; 8 positions agree with TRBD1. Trimming removed 7 bases from V and 0 bases from J; junction bases left unmatched: 8. CDR1 is MNHEY, CDR2 SMNVEV, per germline (reference sequence). The CDR3 totals 17 residues. This CDR3 reads CASTDRGYFSGANVLTF. The DNA for the CDR3 is TGTGCCAGCACCGACAGGGGTTACTTCTCTGGGGCCAACGTCCTGACTTTC.

V is TRBV11-2 and J is TRBJ1-2; the D is unclear. Trimming shortened V by 5 bases and J by 2 bases, and 12 bases separated the two germline ends. Germline lookup yields CDR1 SGHAT and CDR2 FQNNGV. The CDR3 sequence is 14 residues long. CDR3 residues: CASSPPGGNYGYTF. In DNA form, the CDR3 reads TGTGCCAGCAGCCCCCCGGGAGGGAACTATGGCTACACCTTC.